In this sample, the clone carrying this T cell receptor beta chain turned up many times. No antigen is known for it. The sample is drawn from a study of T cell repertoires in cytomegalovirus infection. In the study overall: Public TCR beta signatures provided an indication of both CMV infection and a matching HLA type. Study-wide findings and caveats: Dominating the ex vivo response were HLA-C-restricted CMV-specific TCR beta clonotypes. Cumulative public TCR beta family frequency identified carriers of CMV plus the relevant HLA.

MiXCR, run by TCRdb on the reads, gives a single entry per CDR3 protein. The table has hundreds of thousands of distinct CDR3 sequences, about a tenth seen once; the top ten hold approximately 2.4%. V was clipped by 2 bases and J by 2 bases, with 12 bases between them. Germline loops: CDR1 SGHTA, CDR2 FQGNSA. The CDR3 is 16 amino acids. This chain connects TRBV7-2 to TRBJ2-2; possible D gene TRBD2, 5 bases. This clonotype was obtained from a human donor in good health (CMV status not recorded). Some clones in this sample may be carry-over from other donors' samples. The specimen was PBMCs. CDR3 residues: CASSLFASSNTGELFF. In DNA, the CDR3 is TGTGCCAGCAGCTTATTTGCTAGCTCAAACACCGGGGAGCTGTTTTTT.